Below are 20 T cell receptor beta chains sequenced from a single sample in a study of cytomegalovirus exposure and HLA in healthy donors. Vbeta (60) and Jbeta (13) primers were used in the PCR. Repertoires were generated with immunoSEQ multiplex PCR, while TCRdb's copy carries only in-frame clones and drops some. The table counts roughly 80,000 clones; about 13% lies in the top ten. Material for sequencing was PBMCs. These receptor sequences come from a man between 45 and 60 years old in good health and CMV-seropositive.

The chain has TRBV7-8 and TRBJ1-6, with D maybe TRBD1 (6 bases). Per germline, CDR1 SGHVS and CDR2 FQNEAQ. V was pared by 3 bases and J by 16 bases, with 16 bases between. CDR3 length equals 13 residues. CDR3 DNA sequence: TGTGCCAGCAGCTTCCTACAGGGAGGGTGGCTCCACTTT. Translation gives CASSFLQGGWLHF.

V and J are TRBV7-9 and TRBJ1-1, with D maybe TRBD1 (6 bases). Germline V gene lookup returns CDR1 SEHNR and CDR2 FQNEAQ (reference sequence). The V end lost 0 bases, the J end lost 4 bases, and 9 bases lay between the germline ends. The CDR3 sequence is 14 residues long. The CDR3 loop reads CASSLAGGFTEAFF. The DNA for the CDR3 is TGTGCCAGCAGCTTAGCAGGGGGTTTCACTGAAGCTTTCTTT.

The chain uses TRBV6-5 and TRBJ2-5; TRBD1 matches 7 bases. The junction had 1 base not matched to a gene; V was cut back by 4 bases and J by 2 bases. The V gene's germline CDR1 is MNHEY and CDR2 SVGAGI. This CDR3 contains 13 residues. The CDR3 nucleotides are TGTGCCAGCAGTTGGGGACAGCAAGAGACCCAGTACTTC. Translated: CASSWGQQETQYF.

The DNA of the CDR3 is TGTGCCAGCAGTATCACGGGGGGTATAAATGAAAAACTGTTTTTT. This codes for CASSITGGINEKLFF. V and J are TRBV11-2 and TRBJ1-4, with a weak D call TRBD1 (5 bases). The V end lost 6 bases, the J end lost 5 bases, and 16 bases lay between the germline ends. The CDR3 length is 15 residues. Germline values: CDR1 SGHAT, CDR2 FQNNGV.

J is TRBJ2-4 and V is TRBV6-1; 7 positions match TRBD1. The junction had 2 bases not matched to a gene; V was cut back by 3 bases and J by 0 bases. Germline-derived CDR1 and CDR2 are MNHNS and SASEGT. The CDR3 is 15 amino acids. The CDR3 here is CASSDGTVAKNIQYF. CDR3 DNA sequence: TGTGCCAGCAGTGACGGGACAGTAGCCAAAAACATTCAGTACTTC.

The chain is built from TRBV10-3 and TRBJ1-4; perhaps TRBD1 as D (5 bases). CDR3 length: 16 amino acids. V lost 0 bases and J 12 bases, leaving 20 bases between the germline ends. Looked up from germline, CDR1 is ENHRY and CDR2 is SYGVKD. CDR3 nucleotide sequence: TGTGCCATCAGTGAGTCGACTCGGGGTGTTTCGGGGGAACTGTTTTTT. Residues: CAISESTRGVSGELFF.

Worth noting for this clone: Other nucleotide sequences from this sample produce the same CDR3. V usage is TRBV6-5 and J usage is TRBJ1-2, with D unresolved. The CDR3 is made up of 12 amino acids. Germline CDR1 MNHEY, CDR2 SVGAGI. V was clipped by 0 bases and J by 6 bases, with 5 bases between them. DNA for the CDR3: TGTGCCAGCAGTTACTCCAGGAATGGCTACACCTTC. This encodes CASSYSRNGYTF.

This sequence joins TRBV6-5 and TRBJ1-2; tentatively, D is TRBD1 (5 bases). Trimming took 7 bases from V and 7 from J, leaving 16 bases between them. The CDR3 loop spans 13 amino acids. Germline V CDR1 and CDR2: MNHEY, SVGAGI. The chain's CDR3 is CASTATGRGGYTF. The CDR3 DNA follows: TGTGCCAGCACTGCTACGGGGAGGGGTGGCTACACCTTC.

CDR3 protein: CASSPRGLAGDTQYF. CDR3 DNA: TGTGCCAGCAGCCCCCGGGGACTAGCGGGAGATACGCAGTATTTT. This chain links TRBV6-5 with TRBJ2-3; 12 nucleotides line up with TRBD2. This CDR3 has 15 residues. Germline V gives CDR1 MNHEY, CDR2 SVGAGI. Unmatched junction bases numbered 6, after V lost 6 bases and J lost 5 bases.

The chain carries TRBV25-1 and TRBJ2-3; TRBD1 is a possible D gene (6 bases). Germline CDR1 reads MGHDK; CDR2 reads SYGVNS. Trimming took off 2 bases at V and 6 bases at J, with 12 bases between the two ends. The CDR3 runs 14 residues. The CDR3 is CASSEKQGWDTQYF. CDR3 in DNA: TGTGCCAGCAGTGAAAAGCAGGGGTGGGATACGCAGTATTTT.

The chain links TRBV2 to TRBJ1-2; D is ambiguous. The germline V gene has CDR1 SNHLY and CDR2 FYNNEI. This CDR3 comprises 14 residues. Between the trimmed V and J ends, which lost 3 bases and 4 bases, there was a span of 12 bases. The CDR3 coding sequence is TGTGCCAGCAGTGACTCCTCGAGCTTCTATGGCTACACCTTC. Amino acids: CASSDSSSFYGYTF.

This chain connects TRBV9 to TRBJ1-2; 9 nucleotides match TRBD1. The CDR3 runs to 14 residues. Germline V gives CDR1 SGDLS, CDR2 YYNGEE. With V trimmed by 0 bases and J by 7 bases, 4 bases remained unmatched. The CDR3 region is CASSVGDRATGYTF. CDR3 nucleotide sequence: TGTGCCAGCAGCGTAGGGGACAGGGCGACTGGCTACACCTTC. The full variable domain, rest sourced from reference TRBV9 and TRBJ1-2, is DSGVTQTPKHLITATGQRVTLRCSPRSGDLSVYWYQQSLDQGLQFLIQYYNGEERAKGNILERFSAQQFPDLHSELNLSSLELGDSALYFCASSVGDRATGYTFGSGTRLTVV.

The chain uses TRBV7-9 and TRBJ1-1; no reliable D call. CDR1 and CDR2 from the germline V gene are SEHNR and FQNEAQ (reference sequence). The CDR3 runs to 13 residues. V was cut by 0 bases and J by 4 bases, with 6 bases left in between. The chain's CDR3 is CASSLALVTEAFF. The CDR3 DNA sequence: TGTGCCAGCAGCTTAGCGCTAGTCACTGAAGCTTTCTTT.

CDR3 protein: CASSLKTSGNTGELFF. The CDR3, as DNA: TGTGCCAGCAGCTTGAAAACTAGCGGGAACACCGGGGAGCTGTTTTTT. The V and J genes are TRBV5-4 and TRBJ2-2; 8 nucleotides match TRBD2. V shed 1 base, J shed 1 base, and the junction held 3 bases outside the gene matches. Per the germline V gene, CDR1 is SGHNT and CDR2 is YYREEE (reference sequence). This CDR3 contains 16 residues.

The chain uses TRBV9 and TRBJ2-1; maybe TRBD2 (5 bases). CDR1 and CDR2 (germline): SGDLS, YYNGEE. The CDR3 is 17 residues long. Trimming left V 4 bases short and J 6 bases short, with 23 bases between. Here the CDR3 DNA reads TGTGCCAGCAGCCCAGTGGCTAGCCCGTGGGAGTTCAATGAGCAGTTCTTC. It encodes CASSPVASPWEFNEQFF.

The gene calls are TRBV19 and TRBJ2-2; TRBD2 matches at 7 bases. The CDR3 sequence is 15 residues long. Germline trimming cut 6 bases from V and 4 bases from J; bases unmatched to any gene: 8. In germline, CDR1 is LNHDA, CDR2 SQIVND (reference sequence). In nucleotides, the CDR3 is TGTGCCAGTAGCCGAAGCGGCGGGGGCACCGGGGAGCTGTTTTTT. This gives the protein CASSRSGGGTGELFF.

This chain uses TRBV5-6 with TRBJ2-1; D uncertain. The CDR3 extends over 15 amino acids. Germline-derived CDR1 and CDR2 are SGHDT and YYEEEE. V lost 0 bases to trimming and J lost 1 base, with 8 bases between them. The CDR3 spells CASSLGQISYNEQFF. For the CDR3, the DNA is TGTGCCAGCAGCTTGGGGCAGATTTCCTACAATGAGCAGTTCTTC.

The CDR3 region is CSVDRGDEKLFF. CDR3 in DNA: TGCAGCGTGGACAGGGGGGATGAAAAACTGTTTTTT. The chain carries TRBV29-1 and TRBJ1-4; 10 bases line up with TRBD1. Germline values: CDR1 SQVTM, CDR2 ANQGSEA. The CDR3 has 12 residues. With 6 bases clipped from V and 6 bases from J, the junction kept 1 base outside the gene matches. Full variable domain (rest looked up from reference TRBV29-1 and TRBJ1-4): SAVISQKPSRDICQRGTSLTIQCQVDSQVTMMFWYRQQPGQSLTLIATANQGSEATYESGFVIDKFPISRPNLTFSTLTVSNMSPEDSSIYLCSVDRGDEKLFFGSGTQLSVL.

This chain joins TRBV4-1 and TRBJ1-6; D remains ambiguous. The germline gives CDR1 MGHRA, CDR2 YSYEKL. V was clipped by 1 base and J by 7 bases, with 5 bases between them. This CDR3 has 13 residues. The CDR3 here is CASSQGENSPLHF. CDR3 DNA sequence: TGCGCCAGCAGCCAAGGAGAGAATTCACCCCTCCACTTT.

The gene calls are TRBV9 and TRBJ2-3; D is possibly TRBD1 (6 bases). With 0 bases removed from V and 1 base from J, the gap between germline ends came to 9 bases. Germline V gene lookup returns CDR1 SGDLS and CDR2 YYNGEE. CDR3 size: 15 residues. The CDR3 here is CASSVGRGGTDTQYF. The CDR3 region has the DNA TGTGCCAGCAGCGTAGGCAGGGGCGGCACAGATACGCAGTATTTT.